A selection of T cell receptor beta chains follows, all from one sample in a study of T cells in Graves' hyperthyroidism and ophthalmopathy. Via MiXCR, TCRdb re-called the multiplex PCR reads, giving one row per CDR3 protein. The profile shows 400,000 to 550,000 distinct CDR3 sequences, 13% to 15% of them singletons. The specimen sequenced was blood. The source of these receptors is a woman younger than 30 with Graves' hyperthyroidism. The CDR3 runs from the conserved cysteine through the conserved F or W. The order of the fields is clone size, J gene, V gene, D gene, CDR3 DNA, CDR3 protein. The D gene is left open where the match is weak. Clone size is shown for a subset of rows, as once, few, many or a class of expanded clone.

many,TRBJ2-3,TRBV7-2,-,TGTGCCAGCAGTCATACCAAGAAGGGCCCTAGCACAGATACGCAGTATTTT,CASSHTKKGPSTDTQYF
-,TRBJ1-3,TRBV4-1,-,TGCGCCAGCAGCCAAGAAGTCGGTAACTCTGGAAACACCATATATTTT,CASSQEVGNSGNTIYF
many,TRBJ1-1,TRBV11-2,-,TGTGCCAGCAGCGTTGAGGCCGGCACTGAAGCTTTCTTT,CASSVEAGTEAFF
many,TRBJ1-1,TRBV30,-,TGTGCCTGGGAGAGCAGCACTGAAGCTTTCTTT,CAWESSTEAFF
many,TRBJ1-2,TRBV30,-,TGTGCCTGGAACTCTTACCGCTATGGCTACACCTTC,CAWNSYRYGYTF
many,TRBJ2-7,TRBV9,TRBD1,TGTGCCAGCAGCCCCTTGGGGACAGGGGGCTACGAGCAGTACTTC,CASSPLGTGGYEQYF
many,TRBJ2-1,TRBV29-1,-,TGCAGCGTTGAAGAGGGGCGGGGATACAATGAGCAGTTCTTC,CSVEEGRGYNEQFF
few,TRBJ1-3,TRBV20-1,TRBD1,TGCAGTGCTAGATGGGGAGGGGGCCTTGGAAACACCATATATTTT,CSARWGGGLGNTIYF
many,TRBJ2-1,TRBV18,TRBD2,TGTGCCAGCTCACCACCGTTAGCGGGATTCTACAATGAGCAGTTCTTC,CASSPPLAGFYNEQFF
-,TRBJ2-5,TRBV7-2,TRBD1,TGTGCCAGCAGCTCCTATACAGGGGAAGAGACCCAGTACTTC,CASSSYTGEETQYF
many,TRBJ2-3,TRBV7-3,TRBD2,TGTGCCAGCAGCTTAAAAGGGACTAGCAGGAGCACAGATACGCAGTATTTT,CASSLKGTSRSTDTQYF
few,TRBJ2-1,TRBV18,-,TGTGCCAGCTCATCATCCTCCCGGGACTCATTGCAGTTCTTC,CASSSSSRDSLQFF
-,TRBJ1-1,TRBV5-1,-,TGCGCCAGCAGCTTGTCTAACAGGGTGAACACTGAAGCTTTCTTT,CASSLSNRVNTEAFF
many,TRBJ1-3,TRBV29-1,TRBD1,TGCAGCGGGTCGACAGGGTCCGGAAACACCATATATTTT,CSGSTGSGNTIYF
many,TRBJ1-1,TRBV6-1,TRBD1,TGTGCCAGCAGTGAACCCGGACAGGGGTTTGGGGCTGAAGCTTTCTTT,CASSEPGQGFGAEAFF
few,TRBJ1-4,TRBV4-1,-,TGCGCCAGCAGCCAAGAAGGTGGAGTTCTTGGAGAAAAACTGTTTTTT,CASSQEGGVLGEKLFF
many,TRBJ2-1,TRBV20-1,TRBD2,TGCAGTGCTAGAGATGTAACTAGCGGGAGCAATGAGCAGTTCTTC,CSARDVTSGSNEQFF
few,TRBJ2-1,TRBV5-1,TRBD2,TGCGCCAGCAGCTGGGGGACTAGCAGAACCTCCTACAATGAGCAGTTCTTC,CASSWGTSRTSYNEQFF
-,TRBJ2-5,TRBV6-1,TRBD2,TGTGCCAGCGGTAGCGGGGGGACTTCACAAGAGACCCAGTACTTC,CASGSGGTSQETQYF
few,TRBJ2-1,TRBV7-2,-,TGTGCCAGCAGCTTAAACGGCCGAGGGCCCTACAATGAGCAGTTCTTC,CASSLNGRGPYNEQFF